This is a list of T cell receptor beta chains from one sample in a study of T cell responses to AZD1222 COVID-19 vaccine. TCRdb's table, derived via immunoSEQ multiplex PCR, lists solely in-frame clones and lacks some. This sample has 150,000 to 200,000 clones, with 80% to 90% found just once. The starting material was peripheral blood, obtained on day 0 of MenACWY control vaccination. The receptors derive from an adult in good health. CDR3s include the opening cysteine and the closing phenylalanine or tryptophan. Each record gives: clone size, V gene, J gene, CDR3 protein. Only part of the rows carry a size: once, few, many, or a class if the clone is expanded.

>-|TRBV5-4|TRBJ2-1
CASSQPGGGENEQFF
>-|TRBV24-1|TRBJ2-2
CATSEPTRGPGELFF
>-|TRBV6-5|TRBJ2-1
CASSTTGSSYNEQFF
>-|TRBV27|TRBJ2-3
CASSFWRGLSTDTQYF
>-|TRBV6-5|TRBJ1-3
CASSSTGGSGNTIYF
>once|TRBV3-1/TRBV3-2|TRBJ2-1
CASSRLAGNNEQFF
>-|TRBV5-1|TRBJ2-7
CASSLAEGTSDEQYF
>-|TRBV9|TRBJ2-1
CASSAYTSGRSYNEQFF
>once|TRBV12-5|TRBJ1-3
CASDSRESSGNTIYF
>-|TRBV18|TRBJ2-1
CASSPGLAVDNEQFF
>few|TRBV7-2|TRBJ1-4
CASSSGQGGEKLFF
>-|TRBV4-3|TRBJ1-2
CASSQGQNYGYTF
>-|TRBV15|TRBJ1-4
CATSREGDRLATNEKLFF
>-|TRBV4-1|TRBJ2-1
CASSQSGFTSSYNEQFF
>-|TRBV19|TRBJ1-5
CASSPIRLVGGNNQPQHF
>-|TRBV5-1|TRBJ1-2
CASSEGTEKYGYTF
>-|TRBV30|TRBJ1-3
CAWSVASRSGNTIYF
>once|TRBV7-8|TRBJ1-5
CASSLGTGQPQHF
>once|TRBV24-1|TRBJ1-2
CATSDLGHRGYTF
>once|TRBV7-9|TRBJ2-7
CASSSTGGYEQYF
>-|TRBV4-3|TRBJ2-3
CASSRGPADTQYF
>-|TRBV6-5|TRBJ1-5
CASSSEYSNQPQHF
>few|TRBV14|TRBJ2-7
CASSQGVVYEQYF
>-|TRBV28|TRBJ2-6
CASRAQAPGANVLTF
>few|TRBV28|TRBJ1-2
CASSGLGQPEAYGYTF